The 7 T cell receptor beta chains in this list originate from one sample, sequenced in a study of cytomegalovirus exposure and HLA in healthy donors. Here immunoSEQ multiplex PCR was the method, and the copy in TCRdb shows in-frame clones only, minus some. Of 200,000 to 250,000 clones listed, around four fifths are singletons. Sequencing used PBMCs. The receptors derive from a woman between 18 and 30 years old in good health and CMV-seronegative.

The V gene is TRBV28, the J gene TRBJ1-3; D remains ambiguous. The V and J ends lost 4 bases and 0 bases respectively, with 10 bases between them. The CDR3 is 15 residues long. CDR1 and CDR2 (germline): MDHEN, SYDVKM. The CDR3 loop reads CASSSPYVSGNTIYF. DNA of the CDR3: TGTGCCAGCAGTTCCCCGTACGTCTCTGGAAACACCATATATTTT.

The chain links TRBV11-2 to TRBJ2-7; TRBD1 aligns across 8 bases. Trimming cost V 1 base and J 0 bases; bases outside gene matches: 8. This CDR3 is built from 17 residues. From germline, CDR1 is SGHAT and CDR2 FQNNGV. In nucleotides, the CDR3 is TGTGCCAGCAGCTTAGTCAGGGGGCGGCAGAGCTCCTACGAGCAGTACTTC. It translates to CASSLVRGRQSSYEQYF. Supplemented by reference TRBV11-2 and TRBJ2-7, the full variable domain reads EAGVAQSPRYKIIEKRQSVAFWCNPISGHATLYWYQQILGQGPKLLIQFQNNGVVDDSQLPKDRFSAERLKGVDSTLKIQPAKLEDSAVYLCASSLVRGRQSSYEQYFGPGTRLTVT.

This chain joins TRBV6-6 and TRBJ2-2, with D possibly TRBD2 on 6 matching bases. The CDR3 runs to 12 residues. The ends were cut back, 4 bases at V and 8 bases at J, with 8 bases in the middle. CDR1 and CDR2 (germline): MNHNY, SVGAGI (reference sequence). The CDR3 region has the DNA TGTGCCAGCAGTTTAGCGGCGGGGGAGCTGTTTTTT. Protein: CASSLAAGELFF.

The CDR3 region is CASSAGSRSTDTQYF. CDR3 DNA: TGTGCCAGCAGCGCTGGTAGCCGGAGCACAGATACGCAGTATTTT. V and J are TRBV9 and TRBJ2-3, with D hard to call. CDR3 length: 15 residues. V lost 3 bases and J lost 0, with 11 bases in between. Germline V gene sequence: CDR1 SGDLS, CDR2 YYNGEE.

The chain employs TRBV6-5 and TRBJ2-7; 11 bases are a match to TRBD1. Trimming cost V 5 bases and J 6 bases; bases outside gene matches: 6. The CDR3 is 14 residues long. Germline loops: CDR1 MNHEY, CDR2 SVGAGI. CDR3 coding DNA: TGTGCCAGCAGTAGGGACAGGGGGGGAATCGAGCAGTACTTC. It encodes CASSRDRGGIEQYF.

This chain connects TRBV9 to TRBJ1-1, with a tentative D call TRBD1 (5 bases). Germline V lookup: CDR1 SGDLS, CDR2 YYNGEE. The germline V and J ends were trimmed by 0 bases and 1 base, with 10 bases remaining between them. The CDR3 extends over 15 amino acids. The CDR3, as DNA: TGTGCCAGCAGCGTAGGCCTACAGGAGAACACTGAAGCTTTCTTT. Its protein product is CASSVGLQENTEAFF.

The chain recombines TRBV5-1 with TRBJ2-3; 15 nucleotides align to TRBD2. This CDR3 is built from 18 residues. After removal of 3 bases from V and 4 bases from J, the junction contained 9 bases not matched to a gene. Germline CDR1 is SGHRS and CDR2 is YFSETQ. For the CDR3, the DNA is TGCGCCAGCAGCTGGGGACTAGCGGGAGGCCGCGGTCCAGATACGCAGTATTTT. Its translation: CASSWGLAGGRGPDTQYF.